Listed here are 27 T cell receptor beta chains from one sample, sequenced in a study of regulatory T cells in long-lasting Graves disease. Construction of the TCR beta libraries employed iRepertoire HTBI primers in conjunction with Arm-PCR of CDR3 regions. TCRdb passed the multiplex PCR reads through MiXCR, listing each CDR3 protein once. The sample has some 370,000 distinct CDR3 sequences; about 10% are singletons. Time point: newly diagnosed GD, antithyroid drugs for less than 3 months. There was RNA extracted from PBMCs, and the TCR library was made from it. These data also formed part of another study, on T cells in Graves' hyperthyroidism and ophthalmopathy.

Material: peripheral blood mononuclear cells (PBMCs), obtained at new diagnosis, from a patient treated with antithyroid drugs. The receptors originated from a woman aged 18 to 35 with Graves disease.

This clonotype was found many times. V gene TRBV9 combines with J gene TRBJ2-3, with D perhaps matching TRBD1 (6 bases). V was pared by 1 base and J by 1 base, with 10 bases between. The CDR3 length is 15 residues. Germline assignment: CDR1 SGDLS and CDR2 YYNGEE. Here the CDR3 DNA reads TGTGCCAGCAGCGTATCGGCAGGGGGCACAGATACGCAGTATTTT. Residues: CASSVSAGGTDTQYF. Looking up the rest from reference TRBV9 and TRBJ2-3 gives the full variable domain: DSGVTQTPKHLITATGQRVTLRCSPRSGDLSVYWYQQSLDQGLQFLIQYYNGEERAKGNILERFSAQQFPDLHSELNLSSLELGDSALYFCASSVSAGGTDTQYFGPGTRLTVL.

The V gene is TRBV4-3, the J gene TRBJ1-6, with D possibly matching TRBD1 (5 bases). The germline gives CDR1 LGHNA, CDR2 YSLEER. The CDR3 has 15 amino acids. V was cut by 6 bases and J by 7 bases, with 16 bases left in between. As DNA, the CDR3 is TGCGCCAGCAGTCCCGGAAGGGGAAGGAATTCACCCCTCCACTTT. Its protein product is CASSPGRGRNSPLHF.

This clonotype turned up a few times. The chain links TRBV29-1 to TRBJ1-2, with 9 bases lining up with TRBD1. With V trimmed by 1 base and J by 1 base, 7 bases remained unmatched. This CDR3 contains 16 residues. Looked up from germline, CDR1 is SQVTM and CDR2 is ANQGSEA. CDR3: CSVEGTGTGSNYGYTF. The DNA for the CDR3 is TGCAGCGTTGAAGGAACCGGGACAGGGAGTAACTATGGCTACACCTTC.

This clonotype has at least ten counts. One end of the junction fails to match germline, which may point to a read error. The chain couples TRBV3-1 to TRBJ2-3; D uncertain. This CDR3 spans 17 amino acids. Germline assignment: CDR1 LGHDT and CDR2 YNNKEL (reference sequence). CDR3 bases: TGTGCCAGCAGTCAAGGATTTTCGGAAACTAGCACAGATACGCAGTATTTT. Its translation is CASSQGFSETSTDTQYF.

The CDR3 sequence: CASSSDSHTEAFF. The CDR3 nucleotides read TGCGCCAGCAGTTCCGACAGCCACACTGAAGCTTTCTTT. V gene TRBV5-1 combines with J gene TRBJ1-1; maybe TRBD1 (5 bases). Germline V CDR1 and CDR2: SGHRS, YFSETQ. The CDR3 sequence is 13 residues long. The V end lost 5 bases, the J end lost 3 bases, and 11 bases lay between the germline ends.

With respect to this clonotype: A much larger clone differs from this one at a single base, so this may be a read error. The rearrangement joins TRBV13 to TRBJ1-1; 8 bases align to TRBD1. This CDR3 spans 15 amino acids. The germline gives CDR1 PRHDT, CDR2 FYEKMQ (reference sequence). The CDR3 spells CASSSNNRGNTGAFF. DNA for the CDR3: TGTGCCAGCAGCTCCAACAACAGGGGGAACACTGGAGCTTTCTTT.

This clonotype was observed at least ten times. The chain is built from TRBV2 and TRBJ2-5, with TRBD1 as a possible D gene (5 bases). V was shortened by 3 bases and J by 1 base, with 12 bases between the two germline ends. The CDR3 sequence is 15 residues long. Germline CDR1 SNHLY, CDR2 FYNNEI. For the CDR3, the DNA is TGTGCCAGCAGTGACGTTACAGGTGTCCAAGAGACCCAGTACTTC. It yields the protein CASSDVTGVQETQYF.

The sample holds a few counts of this clonotype. This chain uses TRBV4-1 with TRBJ2-1; tentatively, D is TRBD1 or TRBD2 (6 bases each). The CDR3 length is 16 residues. V was shortened by 0 bases and J by 3 bases, with 12 bases between the two germline ends. Germline CDR1 is MGHRA and CDR2 is YSYEKL. The CDR3 region is CASSQEDGGRYNEQFF. CDR3 coding DNA: TGCGCCAGCAGCCAAGAAGACGGGGGCCGCTACAATGAGCAGTTCTTC.

This clonotype has a count of ten or more. This rearrangement joins TRBV6-2 or TRBV6-3 to TRBJ2-1; 8 nucleotides line up with TRBD2. Trimming cost V 2 bases and J 7 bases; bases outside gene matches: 10. The CDR3 has 16 amino acids. CDR1 MNHEY and CDR2 SVGEGT come from the germline V gene. CDR3 amino acids: CASSYPPAGGRNEQFF. The CDR3 DNA follows: TGTGCCAGCAGTTACCCCCCCGCGGGAGGTAGGAATGAGCAGTTCTTC.

A few counts support this clonotype. The chain carries TRBV10-2 and TRBJ2-2; possible D gene TRBD1, 5 bases. Germline loops: CDR1 WSHSY, CDR2 SAAADI. The CDR3 is 13 residues long. V shed 9 bases and J shed 2 bases, with 10 bases lying between them. CDR3 amino acids: CASQGVNTGELFF. CDR3 sequence (DNA): TGCGCCAGTCAGGGCGTAAACACCGGGGAGCTGTTTTTT.

This clonotype showed up just a few times. This rearrangement joins TRBV14 to TRBJ1-1; D uncertain. This CDR3 is 16 amino acids long. Between the trimmed V and J ends, which lost 0 bases and 2 bases, there was a span of 13 bases. The germline CDR1 and CDR2 sequences are SGHDN and FVKESK. The CDR3: CASSQELGIENTEAFF. The CDR3 DNA follows: TGTGCCAGCAGCCAAGAGTTAGGGATTGAAAACACTGAAGCTTTCTTT.

In this sample, this clonotype turned up many times. The J gene is TRBJ2-3, the V gene TRBV11-2; TRBD1 might be the D (5 bases). The CDR3 is made up of 15 amino acids. Trimming shortened V by 5 bases and J by 0 bases, and 12 bases separated the two germline ends. Germline CDR1 is SGHAT and CDR2 is FQNNGV. The CDR3 here is CASSRAGPSTDTQYF. In DNA form, the CDR3 reads TGTGCCAGCAGCAGGGCAGGGCCTAGCACAGATACGCAGTATTTT.

As to this clonotype: A much bigger clone sits one base away, suggesting this may be a read error. The rearrangement joins TRBV7-9 to TRBJ1-4; no clear D. The CDR3 runs 15 residues. From germline, CDR1 is SEHNR and CDR2 FQNEAQ (reference sequence). CDR3 in DNA: TGTGCCAGCAACTTAGTGCAGAGCACGCGGGAAAAACTGTTTTTT. It is translated as CASNLVQSTREKLFF.

The V and J genes are TRBV6-1 and TRBJ2-1; no definite D call. Between the trimmed V and J ends, which lost 8 bases and 6 bases, there was a span of 14 bases. The CDR3 loop spans 13 amino acids. Germline-derived CDR1 and CDR2 are MNHNS and SASEGT. CDR3 bases: TGTGCCAGCCTCCCAGGCCAGAGCAATGAGCAGTTCTTC. This translates into CASLPGQSNEQFF.

With regard to this clonotype: This sequence may be a read error, since a much larger clone differs from it by one base. The rearrangement joins TRBV5-1 to TRBJ2-1; 8 nucleotides align to TRBD2. The germline gives CDR1 SGHRS, CDR2 YFSETQ. CDR3 size: 16 residues. This chain's CDR3 is CASRLSGGLRGNEQLF. The DNA for the CDR3 is TGTGCCAGCAGGCTCAGCGGGGGACTAAGGGGCAATGAGCAGCTCTTC. The variable domain in full, with the rest retrieved from reference TRBV5-1 and TRBJ2-1, is KAGVTQTPRYLIKTRGQQVTLSCSPISGHRSVSWYQQTPGQGLQFLFEYFSETQRNKGNFPGRFSGRQFSNSRSEMNVSTLELGDSALYLCASRLSGGLRGNEQLFGPGTRLTVL.

This clonotype was observed many times. The chain uses TRBV6-2 or TRBV6-3 and TRBJ2-7; D possibly matches TRBD1 or TRBD2 (5 bases each). This CDR3 comprises 14 residues. CDR1 is MNHEY, CDR2 SVGEGT, per germline. Between the trimmed V and J ends, which lost 0 bases and 6 bases, there was a span of 12 bases. Here the CDR3 DNA reads TGTGCCAGCAGTTACTCGGAGTTAGGGACCGAGCAGTACTTC. This translates into CASSYSELGTEQYF.

The chain carries TRBV20-1 and TRBJ2-7, with 11 positions matching TRBD2. Germline V gene lookup returns CDR1 DFQATT and CDR2 SNEGSKA (reference sequence). The CDR3 is 15 residues long. The trim removed 7 bases at V and 6 bases at J, leaving 14 bases unmatched. The CDR3 reads CSVYSGRAPTPEQYF. CDR3 DNA: TGCAGTGTTTATAGCGGGAGGGCGCCTACCCCCGAGCAGTACTTC.

This clonotype has at least ten counts. The chain carries TRBV20-1 and TRBJ1-1, with a tentative D call TRBD1 (6 bases). Germline lookup yields CDR1 DFQATT and CDR2 SNEGSKA (reference sequence). CDR3 length equals 13 residues. Trimming stripped 5 bases from V and 11 bases from J, with 21 bases between. CDR3 bases: TGCAGTGCTTACATAGACTTGGGGGCGCGGGCTTTCTTT. It encodes CSAYIDLGARAFF.

This clonotype came up many times. The V gene is TRBV7-2, the J gene TRBJ2-3; perhaps D is TRBD1 or TRBD2 (6 bases each). The germline V gene encodes CDR1 SGHTA and CDR2 FQGNSA. This CDR3 contains 16 residues. The V and J ends lost 5 bases and 2 bases respectively, with 17 bases between them. CDR3 residues: CASSPRGTPVTDTQYF. CDR3 DNA: TGTGCCAGCAGCCCCCGCGGGACACCGGTCACAGATACGCAGTATTTT.

This clonotype was detected ten times or more. The rearrangement uses TRBV4-2 and TRBJ1-4, with 9 bases aligning to TRBD1. The ends lost 4 bases at V and 4 bases at J; junction bases unmatched: 7. CDR1 is LGHNA, CDR2 YNFKEQ, per germline. The CDR3 runs to 16 residues. This chain's CDR3 is CASSRIPGQGNEKLFF. As DNA, the CDR3 is TGTGCCAGCAGCCGAATTCCGGGACAGGGTAATGAAAAACTGTTTTTT.

The sample holds many counts of this clonotype. The rearrangement joins TRBV12-3 or TRBV12-4 to TRBJ2-3, with D possibly TRBD2 on 5 matching bases. The CDR3 runs to 14 residues. V shed 2 bases and J shed 6 bases, with 12 bases lying between them. The CDR3 DNA reads TGTGCCAGCAGTTTACTGTCGGGGATGGATACGCAGTATTTT. As protein: CASSLLSGMDTQYF.

This clonotype was seen at least ten times. V and J are TRBV20-1 and TRBJ1-2; TRBD1 might be the D (6 bases). Looked up from germline, CDR1 is DFQATT and CDR2 is SNEGSKA (reference sequence). The CDR3 loop spans 14 amino acids. Trimming stripped 6 bases from V and 4 bases from J, with 18 bases between. The CDR3 bases are TGCAGTGCAACTAGGGGGGCGTCGGTCTATGGCTACACCTTC. Its protein is CSATRGASVYGYTF.

This clonotype was counted a few times. A much larger clone differs from this one at a single base, so this may be a read error. The CDR3 DNA follows: TGTGCCGGCATTGGGGGGACCGGGGAGCTGTTTTTT. As protein: CAGIGGTGELFF. This chain uses TRBV28 with TRBJ2-2; tentative D call: TRBD2 (6 bases). From germline, CDR1 is MDHEN and CDR2 SYDVKM. V lost 11 bases and J 5 bases, leaving 12 bases between the germline ends. The CDR3 has 12 amino acids.

This clonotype was seen at least ten times. The chain couples TRBV11-2 to TRBJ2-2; 10 nucleotides align to TRBD2. Per the germline V gene, CDR1 is SGHAT and CDR2 is FQNNGV. V gave up 5 bases and J gave up 6 bases; unmatched junction bases: 3. This CDR3 spans 14 amino acids. The CDR3 region has the DNA TGTGCCAGCAGCATAAGCGGGGGGGCCGGGGAGCTGTTTTTT. This encodes CASSISGGAGELFF.

This clonotype was counted ten times or more. The V gene is TRBV9, the J gene TRBJ2-7; possibly TRBD1 for D (6 bases). This CDR3 is 15 amino acids long. Trimming took 2 bases from V and 6 from J, leaving 18 bases between them. Per the germline V gene, CDR1 is SGDLS and CDR2 is YYNGEE. Here the CDR3 reads CASSVGIPTGGEQYF. The DNA of the CDR3 is TGTGCCAGCAGCGTGGGGATTCCGACAGGCGGCGAGCAGTACTTC.

The sample holds a few counts of this clonotype. A read error is likely here: a far larger clone is one base away. The rearrangement uses TRBV12-3 or TRBV12-4 and TRBJ2-5; 8 bases match TRBD2. This CDR3 contains 15 residues. Trimming at V came to 5 bases and at J to 11 bases, leaving 16 bases not matched to a gene. CDR3 sequence (DNA): TGTGCCAGCAGTCCGACTAGCGTTCTTCCAAATGAGCAGTACTTC. It is translated as CASSPTSVLPNEQYF.

The chain employs TRBV12-3 or TRBV12-4 and TRBJ2-5; a possible D gene is TRBD1 (6 bases). The V end lost 6 bases, the J end lost 4 bases, and 9 bases lay between the germline ends. The CDR3 covers 12 residues. CDR3 loop: CASRGAGETQYF. In DNA, the CDR3 is TGTGCCAGCAGGGGGGCAGGAGAGACCCAGTACTTC.